The T cell receptor beta chain under discussion was sequenced for a study of blood T cell repertoires in COVID-19. On the study more broadly: The samples span acute and convalescent COVID-19 from the United States, Italy and Spain. In each case, the material was cDNA or gDNA derived from T cells, B-cell-depleted T cells, or PBMCs.

The authors' processing: Amplification of reference gene primers provided the estimated nucleated cell counts. The method was immunoSEQ multiplex PCR; TCRdb's version includes in-frame clones alone and lacks a portion of them. Clone size and V and J calls were adopted from that table, with D and trimming inferred from the DNA. The sample yields roughly 77,000 clones, around 74% seen once. During active infection, Seattle patients enrolled and were then monitored through disease. Material for sequencing was peripheral blood. This receptor was identified in a man between 60 and 75 years old with COVID-19, enrolled during active disease.

CDR3 sequence: CASSQGYNEQYF. The CDR3 region has the DNA TGTGCCAGCAGCCAAGGGTACAACGAGCAGTACTTC. The chain joins TRBV3-1 (or the pseudogene TRBV3-2) to TRBJ2-7; no clear D gene. The CDR3 consists of 12 residues. Germline CDR1 and CDR2: LGHDT and YNNKEL (reference sequence). V lost 1 base, J lost 5 bases, and 6 bases lay in between.